Here is one T cell receptor beta chain with its context. The data were produced by immunoSEQ multiplex PCR, yet TCRdb's version contains in-frame clones alone and is incomplete. Altogether hundreds of thousands of clones are present, about 82% being singletons, with the ten largest covering 10% to 15%. This sample was taken from a study of shared clonotypes between healthy human individuals. The CDR3 covers 16 residues. CDR1 is MDHEN and CDR2 is SYDVKM in the germline V gene. V shed 6 bases and J shed 0 bases, with 15 bases lying between them. Healthy adults negative for HIV, lacking recent acute infections or vaccinations, served as donors.

Sequencing input: PBMCs. V and J are TRBV28 and TRBJ1-5; possibly TRBD1 for D (5 bases). This clonotype was obtained from a middle-aged woman in good health. Some clones in this sample may be carry-over from other donors' samples. The CDR3 here is CASREGTGSSNQPQHF. The CDR3 DNA reads as TGTGCCAGCAGGGAAGGGACGGGATCTAGCAATCAGCCCCAGCATTTT.